A single sample is the source of the 27 T cell receptor beta chains below, sequenced in a study of T cell clonality in common variable immunodeficiency. Findings of the study overall: Common variable immunodeficiency TCR beta sequences reportedly had fewer deletions and N-nucleotide insertions.

Data came from immunoSEQ multiplex PCR; TCRdb stores just in-frame clones and leaves some out. The data show 25,000 or so clones, none appearing only once, with about 10% held by the ten largest. No cognate antigen is known for these TCRs. Input material: peripheral blood mononuclear cells. These receptors were collected from a human donor with common variable immunodeficiency.

This clone appeared many times. The CDR3 end lies 3 residues beyond the end of the read and is filled in from the germline J gene. This rearrangement joins TRBV19 to TRBJ2-7, with D perhaps matching TRBD2 (5 bases). Trimming took 3 bases from V and 0 from J, leaving 12 bases between them. The germline V gene has CDR1 LNHDA and CDR2 SQIVND (reference sequence). This CDR3 spans 15 amino acids. CDR3 sequence reads: CASSINAEASYEQYF. The part of the CDR3 DNA that was read is TGTGCCAGTAGTATCAACGCGGAGGCCTCCTACGAG.

There are many counts of this clone. The CDR3 is CSVEGAQGSYEQYF. The part of the CDR3 DNA that was read is TGCAGCGTTGAGGGGGCCCAGGGGTCCTACGAG. The genes are TRBV29-1 and TRBJ2-7, with D tentatively TRBD1 (6 bases). The CDR3 end falls 3 residues outside the read, so it is completed with the germline J gene. The CDR3 covers 14 residues. Trimming stripped 3 bases from V and 1 base from J, with 13 bases between. Looked up from germline, CDR1 is SQVTM and CDR2 is ANQGSEA.

This clone was recorded at least ten times. The sequence runs out 3 residues before the end of the CDR3; the remainder is reconstructed from the germline J gene. V usage is TRBV12-3 or TRBV12-4 and J usage is TRBJ2-1, with 7 bases fitting TRBD1. The CDR3 has 19 residues. V was pared by 3 bases and J by 8 bases, with 22 bases of the junction left unmatched. CDR3 bases read: TGTGCCAGCAGTTTCGCTATAGGGACAGCGAGATTAGGGTTCGATGAG. This sequence encodes CASSFAIGTARLGFDE. The full CDR3 protein reads CASSFAIGTARLGFDEQFF.

This clone was counted many times. The CDR3 is cut off 3 residues early in the read; its end comes from the germline J gene. The chain is built from TRBV19 and TRBJ1-1, with TRBD1 identical over 8 bases. J lost 5 bases, V lost 3 bases, and 14 bases had no gene match. From germline, CDR1 is LNHDA and CDR2 SQIVND (reference sequence). The CDR3 spans 17 residues. CDR3 amino acids: CASSMDREGLKGTEAFF. CDR3 DNA, as far as it was read: TGTGCCAGTAGTATGGACAGGGAAGGTTTAAAGGGAACTGAA.

Worth noting for this clone: The read comes to an end 3 residues before the CDR3 does, leaving the germline J gene to fill in the end. V is TRBV19 and J is TRBJ1-5; D remains unclear. The CDR3 runs to 14 residues. The germline V and J ends were trimmed by 7 bases and 2 bases, with 12 bases remaining between them. CDR1 is LNHDA and CDR2 is SQIVND in the germline V gene (reference sequence). CDR3 loop: CASNQAPGNQPQHF. The CDR3 DNA, read in part, is TGTGCCAGTAATCAGGCCCCCGGCAATCAGCCC.

This clone was seen more than once but under ten times. The covered CDR3 bases are TGCGCCAGCAGCTTGACCGGGACAGGCACAGATACG. This sequence encodes CASSLTGTGTDT. The entire CDR3 sequence reads CASSLTGTGTDTQYF. The chain links TRBV5-1 to TRBJ2-3; 7 positions agree with TRBD1. The sequence runs out 3 residues before the end of the CDR3; the remainder is reconstructed from the germline J gene. Trimming removed 1 base from V and 1 base from J; junction bases left unmatched: 3. The CDR3 has 15 residues. Per the germline V gene, CDR1 is SGHRS and CDR2 is YFSETQ.

Note on this clone: The CDR3 extends 3 residues past the end of the read, so its final part is completed from the germline J gene. The chain has TRBV7-9 and TRBJ2-7; 9 nucleotides match TRBD2. Germline V gives CDR1 SEHNR, CDR2 FQNEAQ (reference sequence). After removal of 5 bases from V and 5 bases from J, the junction contained 7 bases not matched to a gene. The CDR3 is 14 amino acids. The chain's CDR3 is CASSISGSVHEQYF. The CDR3 DNA, read in part, is TGTGCCAGCAGCATTAGCGGGAGTGTCCACGAG.

This clone was seen repeatedly, ten times or more. The read terminates 3 residues before the CDR3 end, so the remaining end is supplied by the germline J gene. The chain joins TRBV20-1 to TRBJ2-4; D possibly corresponds to TRBD1 (6 bases). Trimming left V 6 bases short and J 3 bases short, with 12 bases between. The CDR3 loop spans 13 amino acids. Germline CDR1 DFQATT, CDR2 SNEGSKA (reference sequence). CDR3 DNA, as far as it was read: TGCAGTGCACTGGGACAAGGCAAAAACATT. Its protein product is CSALGQGKNI. The whole CDR3 sequence reads CSALGQGKNIQYF.

Here the CDR3 reads CASSGEWGRSLSTDTQYF. Partial CDR3 DNA: TGTGCCAGCAGCGGGGAATGGGGGCGGTCTTTAAGCACAGATACG. The chain couples TRBV7-8 to TRBJ2-3, with a tentative D call TRBD1 (6 bases). The CDR3 goes on 3 residues after the read ends, and that part is filled in from the germline J gene. The CDR3 length is 18 residues. The germline V and J ends were trimmed by 5 bases and 0 bases, with 21 bases remaining between them. Germline values: CDR1 SGHVS, CDR2 FQNEAQ.

Comment on this clone: The CDR3 end falls 3 residues outside the read, so it is completed with the germline J gene. The chain joins TRBV19 to TRBJ1-1; D gene unclear. The length of the CDR3 is 14 residues. Trimming removed 4 bases from V and 1 base from J, with 10 bases in between. Germline V gene lookup returns CDR1 LNHDA and CDR2 SQIVND (reference sequence). The CDR3 spells CASSTASGNTEAFF. CDR3 DNA, as far as it was read: TGTGCCAGTAGTACCGCTAGTGGGAACACTGAA.

In the case of this clone: The CDR3 is cut off 3 residues early in the read; its end comes from the germline J gene. The chain joins TRBV18 to TRBJ1-1; D unclear. The CDR3 runs to 13 residues. Per germline, CDR1 KGHSH and CDR2 LQKENI. V lost 3 bases to trimming and J lost 1 base, with 6 bases between them. CDR3 in amino acids: CASSPYKNTEAFF. The sequenced CDR3 bases are TGTGCCAGCTCACCGTATAAGAACACTGAA.

Points on this clone: The read gets to within 3 residues of the CDR3 end, and the germline J gene fills in the rest. The chain recombines TRBV7-3 with TRBJ2-6, with unresolved D. The V gene's germline CDR1 is SGHTA and CDR2 FQGTGA. The length of the CDR3 is 17 residues. Trimming took off 1 base at V and 4 bases at J, with 14 bases between the two ends. The covered CDR3 bases are TGTGCCAGCAGCTTAAGTACGAGTGGCTCGGGGGCCAACGTC. Residues: CASSLSTSGSGANV. The entire CDR3 reads CASSLSTSGSGANVLTF.

This clone came up a few times. Read data end 3 residues before the CDR3 end; the end is taken from the germline J gene. The V gene is TRBV2, the J gene TRBJ2-7, with a tentative D call TRBD1 (6 bases). The CDR3 runs 14 residues. The germline V and J ends were trimmed by 0 bases and 6 bases, with 12 bases remaining between them. Germline V CDR1 and CDR2: SNHLY, FYNNEI. CDR3 protein: CASSEAGQGSEQYF. The part of the CDR3 DNA that was read is TGTGCCAGCAGTGAAGCCGGGCAGGGGAGCGAG. Drawing the rest from reference TRBV2 and TRBJ2-7, the complete variable domain is EPEVTQTPSHQVTQMGQEVILRCVPISNHLYFYWYRQILGQKVEFLVSFYNNEISEKSEIFDDQFSVERPDGSNFTLKIRSTKLEDSAMYFCASSEAGQGSEQYFGPGTRLTVT.

With respect to this clone: The observed sequence ends 3 residues before the CDR3 terminus, with the missing tail filled in from the germline J gene. V is TRBV30 and J is TRBJ1-2, with 7 bases matching TRBD1. Germline loops: CDR1 GTSNPN, CDR2 SVGIG (reference sequence). Unmatched junction bases numbered 6, after V lost 4 bases and J lost 7 bases. The CDR3 contains 12 residues. The CDR3 loop reads CAWTSGGSGYTF. The part of the CDR3 DNA that was read is TGTGCCTGGACCTCAGGGGGTAGTGGC. Complete variable domain (other parts from reference TRBV30 and TRBJ1-2): SQTIHQWPATLVQPVGSPLSLECTVEGTSNPNLYWYRQAAGRGLQLLFYSVGIGQISSEVPQNLSASRPQDRQFILSSKKLLLSDSGFYLCAWTSGGSGYTFGSGTRLTVV.

This clone has ten or more counts. The read ends 3 residues before the CDR3 terminus; that terminus is restored from the germline J gene. J is TRBJ1-2 and V is TRBV20-1; 7 bases match TRBD1. V dropped 4 bases and J dropped 2; count of bases not matched to a gene: 10. The CDR3 extends over 15 amino acids. Germline assignment: CDR1 DFQATT and CDR2 SNEGSKA (reference sequence). The sequenced CDR3 bases are TGCAGTGCTAACCCACCCCTACAGGGGAACTATGGC. Protein: CSANPPLQGNYG. The whole CDR3 sequence is CSANPPLQGNYGYTF.

This clone has a handful of counts. With the read ending 3 residues before the CDR3 end, the germline J gene is used to fill in that end. Within the sample, other DNA sequences also encode this same CDR3. The rearrangement joins TRBV19 to TRBJ1-5; 7 nucleotides align to TRBD1. Germline V gene lookup returns CDR1 LNHDA and CDR2 SQIVND (reference sequence). CDR3 length equals 15 residues. J was trimmed by 6 bases and V by 4 bases; bases with no gene match: 9. The covered CDR3 bases are TGTGCCAGTAGTACCTTCAGACAGGGAGCTCAGCCC. This encodes CASSTFRQGAQP. The entire CDR3 protein is CASSTFRQGAQPQHF.

This clone appeared many times. An end of the junction does not agree with germline; a read error may underlie this. The read finishes 3 residues shy of the CDR3 end, and the germline J gene is used to complete it. The rearrangement links TRBV7-7 to TRBJ1-1; D unresolved. Germline values: CDR1 SSHAT, CDR2 FNYEAQ (reference sequence). The CDR3 has 14 residues. The CDR3 DNA, read in part, is TGTGCTAGCAGCACCCGGGGAAGGGACACTGAA. It translates to CASSTRGRDTE. The complete CDR3 sequence is CASSTRGRDTEAFF. The variable domain in full, with the rest retrieved from reference TRBV7-7 and TRBJ1-1, is GAGVSQSPRYKVTKRGQDVTLRCDPISSHATLYWYQQALGQGPEFLTYFNYEAQPDKSGLPSDRFSAERPEGSISTLTIQRTEQRDSAMYRCASSTRGRDTEAFFGQGTRLTVV.

This clone has only a few counts. The CDR3 is cut off 3 residues early in the read; its end comes from the germline J gene. V and J are TRBV5-6 and TRBJ2-7, with 9 bases lining up with TRBD1. CDR1 and CDR2 from the germline V gene are SGHDT and YYEEEE. This CDR3 is 14 amino acids long. Losses at the gene ends were 3 bases for V and 4 bases for J; bases not matched to a gene: 5. Incomplete CDR3 DNA: TGTGCCAGCAGCTGGGGACAGGGTCAATACGAG. It codes for CASSWGQGQYE. The entire CDR3 sequence reads CASSWGQGQYEQYF.

Details on this clone: The missing CDR3 end, 3 residues past where the read stops, is filled in from the germline J gene. V is TRBV30 and J is TRBJ2-5, with 9 nucleotides matching TRBD1. Germline CDR1 and CDR2: GTSNPN and SVGIG (reference sequence). The CDR3 has 15 amino acids. V trimming: 3 bases; J trimming: 4 bases; junction bases outside the gene matches: 9. Incomplete CDR3 DNA: TGTGCCTGGAGGTCCGGGACAGGGCTTTTAGAGACC. Residues: CAWRSGTGLLET. The full-length CDR3 reads as CAWRSGTGLLETQYF.

There are a few counts of this clone. The read ends 3 residues early relative to the CDR3; the germline J gene fills the gap. V is TRBV6-2 or TRBV6-3 and J is TRBJ2-7; D is perhaps TRBD2 (5 bases). This CDR3 region has 15 residues. CDR1 is MNHEY and CDR2 is SVGEGT in the germline V gene. Trimming left V 5 bases short and J 0 bases short, with 14 bases between. CDR3 sequence: CASSTGELDSYEQYF. The sequenced part of the CDR3 DNA is TGTGCCAGCAGTACCGGGGAGCTCGACTCCTACGAG.

This clone was seen more than once but under ten times. A read error may produce the germline difference seen at one junction end. From the germline J gene comes the end of the CDR3, since the read stops 3 residues before it. The rearrangement links TRBV20-1 to TRBJ1-2; possibly TRBD1 for D (5 bases). Germline values: CDR1 DFQATT, CDR2 SNEGSKA (reference sequence). The CDR3 runs to 14 residues. CDR3 DNA (partial): TGCAGCGCTAGACAGCAGGGTCCGATATCTGGC. This codes for CSARQQGPISG. In full, the CDR3 is CSARQQGPISGYTF.

This clone showed up just a few times. One junction end disagrees with the germline gene, perhaps due to a read error. The sequenced CDR3 bases are TGTGCTAGCAGCTGGCGTGCGGGGAGTTTCGGAGAGACC. It is translated as CASSWRAGSFGET. Given in full, the CDR3 is CASSWRAGSFGETQYF. V gene TRBV7-7 combines with J gene TRBJ2-5, with D perhaps matching TRBD2 (6 bases). The read terminates 3 residues ahead of where the CDR3 ends, so the germline J gene completes it. Germline loops: CDR1 SSHAT, CDR2 FNYEAQ (reference sequence). The CDR3 has 16 amino acids. The variable domain in full, completed from reference TRBV7-7 and TRBJ2-5, reads GAGVSQSPRYKVTKRGQDVTLRCDPISSHATLYWYQQALGQGPEFLTYFNYEAQPDKSGLPSDRFSAERPEGSISTLTIQRTEQRDSAMYRCASSWRAGSFGETQYFGPGTRLLVL.

For this clone: The CDR3 goes on 3 residues after the read ends, and that part is filled in from the germline J gene. V gene TRBV19 combines with J gene TRBJ1-1; no firm D call. The CDR3 runs to 12 residues. CDR1 is LNHDA and CDR2 is SQIVND in the germline V gene (reference sequence). V gave up 10 bases and J gave up 3 bases, with 12 bases separating them. The CDR3 DNA, read in part, is TGTGCCACCTTTACCGGGTACACTGAA. Encoded protein: CATFTGYTE. The entire CDR3 sequence reads CATFTGYTEAFF. Drawing the rest from reference TRBV19 and TRBJ1-1, the complete variable domain is DGGITQSPKYLFRKEGQNVTLSCEQNLNHDAMYWYRQDPGQGLRLIYYSQIVNDFQKGDIAEGYSVSREKKESFPLTVTSAQKNPTAFYLCATFTGYTEAFFGQGTRLTVV.

This clone was observed a handful of times. The read finishes 3 residues shy of the CDR3 end, and the germline J gene is used to complete it. The V gene is TRBV19, the J gene TRBJ1-6; D is perhaps TRBD1 (6 bases). Germline values: CDR1 LNHDA, CDR2 SQIVND (reference sequence). The CDR3 contains 14 residues. Trimming left V 4 bases short and J 10 bases short, with 14 bases between. The covered CDR3 bases are TGTGCCAGTAGTACGACAGGTTCTGGATCACCC. Protein: CASSTTGSGSP. The full CDR3 reads CASSTTGSGSPLHF.

Only a few counts were recorded for this clone. The DNA ends 3 residues before the CDR3 does, and the rest of the CDR3 is filled in from the germline J gene. The genes are TRBV5-6 and TRBJ2-7; TRBD2 aligns across 13 bases. The trim removed 1 base at V and 6 bases at J, leaving 4 bases unmatched. Germline V gives CDR1 SGHDT, CDR2 YYEEEE. This CDR3 is 15 amino acids long. The sequenced CDR3 bases are TGTGCCAGCAGCTTGTCCGGACTAGCGGGAGTCGAG. Encoded protein: CASSLSGLAGVE. The whole CDR3 protein reads CASSLSGLAGVEQYF.

In this sample, this clone turned up many times. The part of the CDR3 DNA that was read is TGTGCCAGCAGTTACGGCGGGGGCTATGAG. It translates to CASSYGGGYE. The CDR3 in its entirety is CASSYGGGYEQFF. The V and J genes are TRBV12-3 or TRBV12-4 and TRBJ2-1, with D tentatively TRBD2 (7 bases). The sequence runs out 3 residues before the end of the CDR3; the remainder is reconstructed from the germline J gene. Trimming stripped 4 bases from V and 8 bases from J, with 12 bases between. The CDR3 has 13 amino acids.

Concerning this clone itself: The read ends 3 residues early relative to the CDR3; the germline J gene fills the gap. This chain uses TRBV2 with TRBJ1-1; 9 bases align to TRBD1. V lost 6 bases, J lost 1 base, and 0 bases stayed unmatched. The CDR3 extends over 13 amino acids. Per the germline V gene, CDR1 is SNHLY and CDR2 is FYNNEI. CDR3 bases read: TGTGCCAGCAGGGGACAGGGGAACACTGAA. It translates to CASRGQGNTE. The CDR3 in full is CASRGQGNTEAFF.